The clone carrying this T cell receptor (beta chain) was counted at least ten times. TCRdb reprocessed the RACE reads with MiXCR, giving one entry per CDR3 protein. The sample shows 360,000 or so distinct CDR3 sequences, about 6% of them seen only once. This sample was taken from a study of human T cells and chemical hapten exposure. Time point defined: patch test 2, 6 weeks after DPC sensitization. The sample's treatment: therapeutic diphenylcyclopropenone sensitization with weekly scalp DPC. The CDR3 is 17 residues long. V lost 8 bases and J lost 0, with 17 bases in between. Germline values: CDR1 MDHEN, CDR2 SYDVKM.

This receptor was taken from a woman under 30 with alopecia areata. Some clones in this sample may be carry-over from other donors' samples. Here the sequenced sample was whole blood, taken in connection with sensitization to the hapten diphenylcyclopropenone (DPC). V is TRBV28 and J is TRBJ2-6; D gene ambiguous. The CDR3 loop is CASALVGSYSGANVLTF. The CDR3 bases are TGTGCCAGCGCCTTAGTTGGCAGTTACTCTGGGGCCAACGTCCTGACTTTC.